This record looks at one T cell receptor beta chain sequence and its context. Assay: immunoSEQ multiplex PCR; the TCRdb copy retains only in-frame clones and omits some. The sample includes about 80,000 clones, about 94% of them seen just once. The sample originates from a study of technical replicates of blood from several donors. The CDR3 contains 15 residues. Per the germline V gene, CDR1 is SGHTA and CDR2 is FQGTGA. V trimming: 5 bases; J trimming: 4 bases; junction bases outside the gene matches: 7. The sample taken for sequencing was T cells isolated from PBMCs. The chain recombines TRBV7-3 with TRBJ2-3; TRBD2 agrees at 9 bases. The TCR comes from a human donor in good health. The CDR3 DNA sequence: TGTGCCAGCAGCAAAAGTAGCGGGAGTCCAGATACGCAGTATTTT. Translating it yields CASSKSSGSPDTQYF.